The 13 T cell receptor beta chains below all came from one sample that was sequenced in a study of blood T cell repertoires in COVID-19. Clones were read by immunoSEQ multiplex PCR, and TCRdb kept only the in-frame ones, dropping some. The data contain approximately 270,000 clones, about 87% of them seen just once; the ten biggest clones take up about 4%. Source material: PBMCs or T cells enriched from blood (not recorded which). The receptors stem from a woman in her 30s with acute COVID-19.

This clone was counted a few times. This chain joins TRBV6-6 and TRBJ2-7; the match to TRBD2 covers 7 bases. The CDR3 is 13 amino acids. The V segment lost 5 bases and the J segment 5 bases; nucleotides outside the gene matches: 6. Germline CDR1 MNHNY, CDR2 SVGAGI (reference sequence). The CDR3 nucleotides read TGTGCCAGCAGTCCCACAGCGGGAAACGAGCAGTACTTC. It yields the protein CASSPTAGNEQYF.

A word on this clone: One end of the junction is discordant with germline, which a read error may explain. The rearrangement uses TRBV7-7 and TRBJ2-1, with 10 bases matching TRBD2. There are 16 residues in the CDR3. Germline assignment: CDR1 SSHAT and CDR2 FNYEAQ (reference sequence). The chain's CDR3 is CASSRGLADSYNEQFF. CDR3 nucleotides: TGTGCTAGCAGCCGAGGACTAGCGGACTCCTACAATGAGCAGTTCTTC. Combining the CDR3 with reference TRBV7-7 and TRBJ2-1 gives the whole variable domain GAGVSQSPRYKVTKRGQDVTLRCDPISSHATLYWYQQALGQGPEFLTYFNYEAQPDKSGLPSDRFSAERPEGSISTLTIQRTEQRDSAMYRCASSRGLADSYNEQFFGPGTRLTVL.

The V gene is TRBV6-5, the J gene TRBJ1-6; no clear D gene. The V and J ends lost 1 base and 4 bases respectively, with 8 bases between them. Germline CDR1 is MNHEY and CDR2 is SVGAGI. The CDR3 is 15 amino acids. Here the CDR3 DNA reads TGTGCCAGCAGTTACTACGGACTTTATAATTCACCCCTCCACTTT. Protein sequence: CASSYYGLYNSPLHF.

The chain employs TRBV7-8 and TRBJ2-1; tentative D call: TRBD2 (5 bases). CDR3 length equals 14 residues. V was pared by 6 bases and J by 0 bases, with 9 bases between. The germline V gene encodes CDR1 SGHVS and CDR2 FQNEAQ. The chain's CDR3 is CASSGRDSYNEQFF. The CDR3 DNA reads TGTGCCAGCAGTGGACGGGACTCCTACAATGAGCAGTTCTTC. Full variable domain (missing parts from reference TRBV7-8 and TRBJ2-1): GAGVSQSPRYKVAKRGQDVALRCDPISGHVSLFWYQQALGQGPEFLTYFQNEAQLDKSGLPSDRFFAERPEGSVSTLKIQRTQQEDSAVYLCASSGRDSYNEQFFGPGTRLTVL.

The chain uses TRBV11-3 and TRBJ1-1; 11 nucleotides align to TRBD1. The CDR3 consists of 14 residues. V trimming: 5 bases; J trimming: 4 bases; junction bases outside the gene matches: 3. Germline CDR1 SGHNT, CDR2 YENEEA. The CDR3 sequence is CASSAGTGGTEAFF. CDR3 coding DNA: TGTGCCAGCAGCGCGGGGACAGGGGGCACTGAAGCTTTCTTT. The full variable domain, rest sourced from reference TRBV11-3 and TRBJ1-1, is EAGVVQSPRYKIIEKKQPVAFWCNPISGHNTLYWYLQNLGQGPELLIRYENEEAVDDSQLPKDRFSAERLKGVDSTLKIQPAELGDSAVYLCASSAGTGGTEAFFGQGTRLTVV.

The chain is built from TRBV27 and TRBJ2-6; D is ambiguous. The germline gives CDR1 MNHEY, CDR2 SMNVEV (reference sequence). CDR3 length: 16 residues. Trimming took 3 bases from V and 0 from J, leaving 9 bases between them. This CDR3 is CASSFFMSSGANVLTF. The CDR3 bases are TGTGCCAGCAGTTTCTTCATGAGCTCTGGGGCCAACGTCCTGACTTTC.

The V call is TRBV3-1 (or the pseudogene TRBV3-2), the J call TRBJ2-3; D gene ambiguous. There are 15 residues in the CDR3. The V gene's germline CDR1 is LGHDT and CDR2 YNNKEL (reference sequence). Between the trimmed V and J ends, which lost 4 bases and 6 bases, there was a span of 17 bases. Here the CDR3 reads CASSPSVGPFDTQYF. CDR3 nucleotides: TGTGCCAGCAGCCCCTCAGTTGGGCCATTTGATACGCAGTATTTT.

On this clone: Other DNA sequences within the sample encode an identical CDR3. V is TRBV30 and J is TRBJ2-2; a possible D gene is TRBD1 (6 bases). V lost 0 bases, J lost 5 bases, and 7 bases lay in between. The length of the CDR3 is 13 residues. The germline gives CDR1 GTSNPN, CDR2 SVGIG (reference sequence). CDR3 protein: CAWSVGGTGELFF. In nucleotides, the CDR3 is TGTGCCTGGAGTGTAGGGGGTACCGGGGAGCTGTTTTTT.

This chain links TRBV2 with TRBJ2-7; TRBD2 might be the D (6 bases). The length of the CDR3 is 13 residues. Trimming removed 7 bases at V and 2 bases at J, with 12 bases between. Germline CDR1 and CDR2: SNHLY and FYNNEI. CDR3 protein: CASMGGDAYEQYF. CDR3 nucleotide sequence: TGTGCCAGCATGGGGGGAGATGCCTACGAGCAGTACTTC.

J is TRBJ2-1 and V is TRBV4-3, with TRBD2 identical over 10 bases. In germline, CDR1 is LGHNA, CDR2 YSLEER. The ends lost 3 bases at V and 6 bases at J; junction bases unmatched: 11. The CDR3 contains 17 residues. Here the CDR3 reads CASSHSASGSLGNEQFF. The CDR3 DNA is TGCGCCAGCAGCCACTCTGCTAGCGGGAGTCTTGGCAATGAGCAGTTCTTC.

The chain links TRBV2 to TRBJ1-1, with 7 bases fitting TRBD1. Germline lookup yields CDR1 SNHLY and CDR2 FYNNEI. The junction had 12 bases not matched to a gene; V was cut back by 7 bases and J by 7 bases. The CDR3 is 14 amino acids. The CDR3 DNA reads TGTGCCAGCATGGGACAGCTTTTGCCCCGTGAAGCTTTCTTT. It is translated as CASMGQLLPREAFF.

This CDR3 is CASSTPGGRLDNEQFF. The CDR3 DNA follows: TGTGCCAGCAGCACCCCAGGCGGGAGGCTCGACAATGAGCAGTTCTTC. V and J are TRBV7-9 and TRBJ2-1, with 8 bases matching TRBD2. Trimming at V came to 5 bases and at J to 5 bases, leaving 11 bases not matched to a gene. The CDR3 runs to 16 residues. CDR1 and CDR2 (germline): SEHNR, FQNEAQ (reference sequence).

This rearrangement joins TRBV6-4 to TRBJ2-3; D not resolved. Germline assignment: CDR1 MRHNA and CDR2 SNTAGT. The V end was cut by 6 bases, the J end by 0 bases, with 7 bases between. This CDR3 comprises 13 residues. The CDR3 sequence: CASRESSTDTQYF. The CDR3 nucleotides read TGTGCCAGCAGAGAGAGTAGCACAGATACGCAGTATTTT.